This T cell receptor (beta chain) came from a study of CD8 T cells in ankylosing spondylitis. Preparation of TCR beta libraries was done by quantitative 5'-RACE with molecular barcodes. TCRdb re-called the 5' RACE reads with MiXCR, one entry per CDR3 protein. The sample lists 700,000 to 850,000 distinct CDR3 sequences, roughly 10% occurring once. Study outcomes and limitations: Reports say disease-linked clones showed up significantly more in matched ankylosing spondylitis synovial fluid. Several highly homologous variants made up a TCR beta motif, and this motif appeared characteristic of ankylosing spondylitis blood.

Comment on this clonotype: Its target is unknown.

The CDR3 is made up of 15 amino acids. Trimming took 2 bases from V and 3 from J, leaving 11 bases between them. CDR1 is SGHVS and CDR2 is FNYEAQ in the germline V gene. Sequencing was done on a sample of blood, either unsorted or a sorted T cell fraction (not recorded which). This chain uses TRBV7-6 with TRBJ2-1; D is perhaps TRBD2 (5 bases). This receptor was taken from a male donor with ankylosing spondylitis. CDR3: CASSLKVSGYNEQFF. In nucleotides, the CDR3 is TGTGCCAGCAGCTTAAAAGTAAGCGGCTACAATGAGCAGTTCTTC.